One and the same sample provided the 3 T cell receptor beta chains below, sequenced in a study of Ad26.COV2.S vaccination and SARS-CoV-2 variants. Treatment reported: over 15 received Ad26.COV2.S at low or high dose, single or two shots; about 5 received placebo; per-sample allocation not given. Specimens were obtained on day 63 following the first vaccine or placebo injection. Some clones are missing from TCRdb's copy, which holds only in-frame ones; the method was immunoSEQ multiplex PCR. The data contain 380,000 or so clones, 83% of them singletons. Material: peripheral blood, obtained in a trial of Ad26.COV2.S vaccine versus placebo. Receptor source: a person aged 18 to 59 who received the Ad26.COV2.S COVID-19 vaccine or a placebo.

The chain employs TRBV7-5 and TRBJ2-1; the D call of TRBD2 is as the table states it, not checked on the DNA. TRBV7-5 is classified as a pseudogene. The CDR3 runs 18 residues. The CDR3 protein is CARSPGLAGGLEDNEQFF. CDR3 DNA sequence: TGTGCCAGAAGCCCTGGACTAGCGGGGGGGCTTGAAGACAATGAGCAGTTCTTC.

The chain couples TRBV3-1 (or the pseudogene TRBV3-2) to TRBJ2-2; no clear D. CDR3 length: 13 amino acids. Germline V gene data show CDR1 as LGHDT and CDR2 as YNNKEL (reference sequence). With 3 bases removed from V and 7 bases from J, the gap between germline ends came to 9 bases. The CDR3 coding sequence is TGTGCCAGCAGCCAGGTAGCTATCGGGGAGCTGTTTTTT. It translates to CASSQVAIGELFF.

A single count supports this clone. This rearrangement joins TRBV6-6 to TRBJ2-2, with 15 bases aligning to TRBD2. The germline V gene has CDR1 MNHNY and CDR2 SVGAGI (reference sequence). The CDR3 has 16 residues. Trimming removed 4 bases from V and 6 bases from J; junction bases left unmatched: 3. The CDR3 DNA sequence: TGTGCCAGCAGTTTTGGGACTAGCGGGAGGTCCGGGGAGCTGTTTTTT. This encodes CASSFGTSGRSGELFF.